This passage covers 26 T cell receptor beta chains from one sample sequenced in a study of T cell responses to AZD1222 COVID-19 vaccine. Assay: immunoSEQ multiplex PCR; the TCRdb copy retains only in-frame clones and omits some. The sample records around 120,000 clones, around 89% being singletons. The sample in question was peripheral blood, obtained 28 days after the second AZD1222 dose. The origin of the receptors is an adult who received the AZD1222 COVID-19 vaccine.

The V gene is TRBV7-6, the J gene TRBJ1-6; D is perhaps TRBD1 (5 bases). Germline V CDR1 and CDR2: SGHVS, FNYEAQ. The CDR3 sequence is 15 residues long. The V and J ends lost 4 bases and 6 bases respectively, with 13 bases between them. This chain's CDR3 is CASSSQGPLNSPLHF. CDR3 DNA: TGTGCCAGCAGCTCTCAGGGCCCCCTTAATTCACCCCTCCACTTT. Supplemented by reference TRBV7-6 and TRBJ1-6, the full variable domain reads GAGVSQSPRYKVTKRGQDVALRCDPISGHVSLYWYRQALGQGPEFLTYFNYEAQQDKSGLPNDRFSAERPEGSISTLTIQRTEQRDSAMYRCASSSQGPLNSPLHFGNGTRLTVT.

The rearrangement uses TRBV18 and TRBJ1-1; TRBD1 might be the D (5 bases). CDR1 KGHSH and CDR2 LQKENI come from the germline V gene. V dropped 3 bases and J dropped 0 bases, with 14 bases sitting between them. CDR3 length: 16 amino acids. Here the CDR3 DNA reads TGTGCCAGCTCACCCCGCCAGGGAAACATGAACACTGAAGCTTTCTTT. Translated, it gives CASSPRQGNMNTEAFF.

The CDR3: CASSAWLEGSVSGYTF. Written as DNA, the CDR3 is TGTGCCAGCAGCGCGTGGTTGGAGGGGAGCGTAAGTGGCTACACCTTC. J is TRBJ1-2 and V is TRBV11-3; D may be TRBD1 (5 bases). The V gene lost 5 bases and the J gene lost 7 bases, with 23 bases spanning the gap. The CDR3 totals 16 residues. Germline lookup yields CDR1 SGHNT and CDR2 YENEEA. The entire variable domain, with the rest obtained from reference TRBV11-3 and TRBJ1-2, is as follows: EAGVVQSPRYKIIEKKQPVAFWCNPISGHNTLYWYLQNLGQGPELLIRYENEEAVDDSQLPKDRFSAERLKGVDSTLKIQPAELGDSAVYLCASSAWLEGSVSGYTFGSGTRLTVV.

This sequence joins TRBV4-1 and TRBJ2-7; 10 positions match TRBD2. CDR1 and CDR2 from the germline V gene are MGHRA and YSYEKL. The CDR3 loop spans 15 amino acids. The ends lost 4 bases at V and 6 bases at J; junction bases unmatched: 9. CDR3 nucleotide sequence: TGCGCCAGCAGCCTAGGTTCTAGCGGGGGCCCCGAGCAGTACTTC. Its protein product is CASSLGSSGGPEQYF.

The chain employs TRBV11-3 and TRBJ1-3; D not certain. The V gene's germline CDR1 is SGHNT and CDR2 YENEEA. Trimming removed 4 bases from V and 0 bases from J, with 7 bases in between. This CDR3 spans 14 amino acids. CDR3 bases: TGTGCCAGCAGCTGGACCTACTCTGGAAACACCATATATTTT. As protein: CASSWTYSGNTIYF.

The chain combines TRBV30 with TRBJ1-1; D remains ambiguous. Deletions cut 5 bases from V and 6 bases from J, with 13 bases between. Germline V CDR1 and CDR2: GTSNPN, SVGIG (reference sequence). The CDR3 sequence is 12 residues long. The CDR3 coding sequence is TGTGCCTGGGACCGATTCTATGCTGAAGCTTTCTTT. The encoded protein is CAWDRFYAEAFF.

This clone was seen a handful of times. V gene TRBV5-1 combines with J gene TRBJ1-3; D is unclear. The V end lost 0 bases, the J end lost 2 bases, and 6 bases lay between the germline ends. Germline lookup yields CDR1 SGHRS and CDR2 YFSETQ. This CDR3 is built from 14 residues. CDR3 region: CASSLVKTGNTIYF. The CDR3 nucleotides read TGCGCCAGCAGCTTGGTGAAGACTGGAAACACCATATATTTT. The full variable domain, with the rest looked up from reference TRBV5-1 and TRBJ1-3, is KAGVTQTPRYLIKTRGQQVTLSCSPISGHRSVSWYQQTPGQGLQFLFEYFSETQRNKGNFPGRFSGRQFSNSRSEMNVSTLELGDSALYLCASSLVKTGNTIYFGEGSWLTVV.

In its sample, this clone was seen once. The genes are TRBV19 and TRBJ1-5, with D maybe TRBD1 (5 bases). Looked up from germline, CDR1 is LNHDA and CDR2 is SQIVND (reference sequence). The CDR3 covers 16 residues. Trimming cost V 7 bases and J 3 bases, with 19 bases left between them. CDR3 sequence reads: CASTGTETSNNQPQHF. CDR3 nucleotides: TGTGCCAGTACCGGGACTGAGACTTCCAACAATCAGCCCCAGCATTTT.

The count of this clone is one. The chain carries TRBV10-3 and TRBJ1-2; 7 bases agree with TRBD1. CDR3 length: 14 residues. Germline trimming cut 2 bases from V and 6 bases from J; bases unmatched to any gene: 6. Germline CDR1 and CDR2: ENHRY and SYGVKD. CDR3 loop: CAISEQTGFDGYTF. CDR3 nucleotides: TGTGCCATCAGTGAGCAGACAGGGTTCGATGGCTACACCTTC.

The chain is built from TRBV27 and TRBJ2-1; either TRBD1 or TRBD2 may fit D (5 bases each). Germline-derived CDR1 and CDR2 are MNHEY and SMNVEV (reference sequence). The ends were cut back, 5 bases at V and 1 base at J, with 12 bases in the middle. The CDR3 spans 15 residues. The CDR3 coding sequence is TGTGCCAGCAGTCCCGGGACGGTTTCCTACAATGAGCAGTTCTTC. It is translated as CASSPGTVSYNEQFF.

This chain links TRBV20-1 with TRBJ1-2; D remains unclear. Germline V CDR1 and CDR2: DFQATT, SNEGSKA (reference sequence). V was pared by 5 bases and J by 6 bases, with 16 bases between. This CDR3 is 13 amino acids long. For the CDR3, the DNA is TGCAGTGCTCGTGAACCATGGACCGATGGCTACACCTTC. Translating gives CSAREPWTDGYTF.

This sequence joins TRBV5-1 and TRBJ2-5, with 9 nucleotides matching TRBD1. The CDR3 length is 14 residues. J was trimmed by 3 bases and V by 4 bases; bases with no gene match: 4. From germline, CDR1 is SGHRS and CDR2 YFSETQ. The CDR3 sequence is CASSNTGGEETQYF. CDR3 nucleotides: TGCGCCAGCAGCAATACAGGGGGCGAAGAGACCCAGTACTTC.

This chain connects TRBV7-2 to TRBJ1-2; D might be TRBD1 (6 bases). V was trimmed by 11 bases and J by 5 bases, leaving 15 bases between them. This CDR3 is 12 amino acids long. CDR1 is SGHTA, CDR2 FQGNSA, per germline. The CDR3 is CALQGGPYGYTF. In DNA, the CDR3 is TGTGCCCTACAAGGGGGACCTTATGGCTACACCTTC.

V and J are TRBV7-2 and TRBJ1-6; 9 bases fit TRBD1. The CDR3 spans 16 residues. The V segment lost 3 bases and the J segment 6 bases; nucleotides outside the gene matches: 6. Germline V lookup: CDR1 SGHTA, CDR2 FQGNSA. In nucleotides, the CDR3 is TGTGCCAGCAGCTTTCAAACAGGGGGCACTAATTCACCCCTCCACTTT. The encoded protein is CASSFQTGGTNSPLHF.

This clone was seen a single time. The gene calls are TRBV5-5 and TRBJ2-2; 7 bases map to TRBD1. The length of the CDR3 is 14 residues. Germline loops: CDR1 SGHKS, CDR2 YYEKEE (reference sequence). Trimming took 1 base from V and 5 from J; bases not matched to a gene: 2. The DNA for the CDR3 is TGTGCCAGCAGCTTGAACAGGGGAACCGGGGAGCTGTTTTTT. Amino acid sequence: CASSLNRGTGELFF.

As to this clone: An end of the junction does not agree with germline; a read error may underlie this. This chain connects TRBV7-2 to TRBJ2-7; TRBD2 is a possible D gene (5 bases). The CDR3 spans 13 residues. Looked up from germline, CDR1 is SGHTA and CDR2 is FQGNSA. The CDR3 sequence: CASSLADWYEQYF. The CDR3 DNA is TGTGCCAGCAGCCTAGCAGACTGGTACGAGCAGTACTTC.

In its sample, this clone was seen a few times. The J gene is TRBJ1-5, the V gene TRBV28, with 7 bases that match TRBD1. Germline V lookup: CDR1 MDHEN, CDR2 SYDVKM. This CDR3 is 15 amino acids long. V gave up 6 bases and J gave up 4 bases; unmatched junction bases: 9. The CDR3 loop reads CASRTDRATNQPQHF. The CDR3 DNA follows: TGTGCCAGCAGAACCGACAGGGCCACAAATCAGCCCCAGCATTTT.

The V gene is TRBV6-2 or TRBV6-3, the J gene TRBJ2-7; tentative D call: TRBD1 (6 bases). This CDR3 has 13 residues. CDR1 MNHEY and CDR2 SVGEGT come from the germline V gene. Trimming shortened V by 4 bases and J by 6 bases, and 13 bases separated the two germline ends. The CDR3 bases are TGTGCCAGCAGTTGGGGGCCAGAGGGCGAGCAGTACTTC. Translating gives CASSWGPEGEQYF.

This clone turned up a few times. The chain joins TRBV20-1 to TRBJ1-2; D unresolved. Germline CDR1 is DFQATT and CDR2 is SNEGSKA (reference sequence). The CDR3 extends over 11 amino acids. Trimming left V 3 bases short and J 7 bases short, with 9 bases between. The CDR3 DNA follows: TGCAGTGCTAGTGCAGTGAGTGGCTACACCTTC. It translates to CSASAVSGYTF.

This clone appeared a single time. The genes are TRBV18 and TRBJ2-1, with TRBD1 identical over 12 bases. The CDR3 spans 16 residues. Germline CDR1 is KGHSH and CDR2 is LQKENI. Trimming removed 0 bases from V and 7 bases from J; junction bases left unmatched: 4. CDR3 amino acids: CASSPPSGQGANEQFF. In DNA, the CDR3 is TGTGCCAGCTCACCACCATCGGGACAGGGGGCAAATGAGCAGTTCTTC.

The V and J genes are TRBV7-9 and TRBJ2-1, with 7 positions matching TRBD1. CDR1 is SEHNR, CDR2 FQNEAQ, per germline (reference sequence). Losses at the gene ends were 3 bases for V and 7 bases for J; bases not matched to a gene: 3. This CDR3 comprises 13 residues. In nucleotides, the CDR3 is TGTGCCAGCAGCTTCACAGGGGATAATGAGCAGTTCTTC. The encoded protein is CASSFTGDNEQFF.

The rearrangement uses TRBV10-3 and TRBJ1-1; D possibly corresponds to TRBD1 (6 bases). CDR1 and CDR2 (germline): ENHRY, SYGVKD. The CDR3 runs 16 residues. Trimming stripped 0 bases from V and 6 bases from J, with 17 bases between. DNA for the CDR3: TGTGCCATCAGTGAGTCGATGGAAGGAGGGGGTCCTGAAGCTTTCTTT. This encodes CAISESMEGGGPEAFF.

V gene TRBV28 combines with J gene TRBJ1-1; no firm D call. Germline V gene lookup returns CDR1 MDHEN and CDR2 SYDVKM. CDR3 length: 15 amino acids. With 4 bases removed from V and 2 bases from J, the gap between germline ends came to 14 bases. In nucleotides, the CDR3 is TGTGCCAGCAGTTCACCGTTTACACTCAACACTGAAGCTTTCTTT. Translating gives CASSSPFTLNTEAFF. The variable domain in full, completed from reference TRBV28 and TRBJ1-1, reads DVKVTQSSRYLVKRTGEKVFLECVQDMDHENMFWYRQDPGLGLRLIYFSYDVKMKEKGDIPEGYSVSREKKERFSLILESASTNQTSMYLCASSSPFTLNTEAFFGQGTRLTVV.

This chain joins TRBV3-1 (or the pseudogene TRBV3-2) and TRBJ2-3, with 8 nucleotides matching TRBD2. Germline CDR1 is LGHDT and CDR2 is YNNKEL (reference sequence). CDR3 length: 16 residues. The V segment lost 6 bases and the J segment 2 bases; nucleotides outside the gene matches: 10. CDR3: CASSFGVAGFTDTQYF. CDR3 nucleotide sequence: TGTGCCAGCAGTTTCGGGGTAGCGGGGTTCACAGATACGCAGTATTTT.

The rearrangement joins TRBV6-4 to TRBJ2-1, with 8 bases fitting TRBD2. Germline V gene data show CDR1 as MRHNA and CDR2 as SNTAGT. J lost 8 bases, V lost 3 bases, and 9 bases had no gene match. This CDR3 contains 15 residues. Here the CDR3 DNA reads TGTGCCAGCAGTGAATCTGGCGGGAGGTTTTATGAGCAGTTCTTC. As protein: CASSESGGRFYEQFF.

This chain connects TRBV28 to TRBJ2-1, with D possibly matching TRBD2 (6 bases). CDR1 and CDR2 from the germline V gene are MDHEN and SYDVKM. Trimming pared 6 bases from V and 9 bases from J, leaving 9 bases between. The CDR3 consists of 11 residues. The CDR3 sequence: CASRSSAEQFF. In nucleotides, the CDR3 is TGTGCCAGCAGATCTAGCGCTGAGCAGTTCTTC.